This TCR beta chain was observed in a study of T-cell memory formation after mild COVID-19. Constant-segment-primed 5'RACE gave TCR alpha and TCR beta cDNA libraries with sample barcodes and UMIs. Via MiXCR, TCRdb re-called the 5' RACE reads, giving one row per CDR3 protein. This table has around 300,000 distinct CDR3 sequences, around 15% appearing once. V shed 3 bases and J shed 7 bases, with 10 bases lying between them. Germline assignment: CDR1 SEHNR and CDR2 FQNEAQ (reference sequence). CDR3 length: 14 amino acids. This clonotype was seen a few times. This chain uses TRBV7-9 with TRBJ1-6; the D gene is possibly TRBD1 (6 bases). This sequence originates from a man aged 18 to 29 who had mild COVID-19 (a few samples of this study predate the infection). Cell type and time point are not known. Sequencing input: PBMCs or a T cell subset sorted from them (not recorded which). CDR3 loop: CASSFGQPNSPLHF. DNA of the CDR3: TGTGCCAGCAGCTTCGGACAGCCGAATTCACCCCTCCACTTT.